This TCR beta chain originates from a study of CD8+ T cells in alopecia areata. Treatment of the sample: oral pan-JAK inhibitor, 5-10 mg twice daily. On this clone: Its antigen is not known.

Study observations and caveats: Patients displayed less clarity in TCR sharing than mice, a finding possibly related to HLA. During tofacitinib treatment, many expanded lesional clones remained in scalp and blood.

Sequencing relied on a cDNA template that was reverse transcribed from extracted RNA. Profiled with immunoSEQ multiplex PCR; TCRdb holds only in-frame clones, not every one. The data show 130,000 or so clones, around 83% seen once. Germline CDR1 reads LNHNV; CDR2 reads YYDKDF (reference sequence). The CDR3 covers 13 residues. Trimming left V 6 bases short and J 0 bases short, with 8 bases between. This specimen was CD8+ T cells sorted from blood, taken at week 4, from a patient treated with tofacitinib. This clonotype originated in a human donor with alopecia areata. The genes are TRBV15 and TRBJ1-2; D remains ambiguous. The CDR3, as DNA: TGTGCCACCAGTGACGGGTCTAACTATGGCTACACCTTC. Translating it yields CATSDGSNYGYTF.